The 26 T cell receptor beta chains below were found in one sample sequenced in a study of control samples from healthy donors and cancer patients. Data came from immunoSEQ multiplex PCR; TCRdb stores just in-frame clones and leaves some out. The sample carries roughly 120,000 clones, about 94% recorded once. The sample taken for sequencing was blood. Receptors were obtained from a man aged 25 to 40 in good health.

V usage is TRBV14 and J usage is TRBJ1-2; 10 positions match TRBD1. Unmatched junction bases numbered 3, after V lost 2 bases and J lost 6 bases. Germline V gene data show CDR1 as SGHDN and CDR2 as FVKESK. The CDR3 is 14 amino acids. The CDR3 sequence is CASSQLTGGDGYTF. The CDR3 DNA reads TGTGCCAGCAGCCAATTGACAGGGGGCGATGGCTACACCTTC.

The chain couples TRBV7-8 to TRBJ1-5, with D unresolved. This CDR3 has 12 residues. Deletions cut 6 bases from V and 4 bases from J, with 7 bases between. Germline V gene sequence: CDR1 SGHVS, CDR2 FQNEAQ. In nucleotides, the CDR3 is TGTGCCAGCAGTAACCCGAATCAGCCCCAGCATTTT. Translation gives CASSNPNQPQHF.

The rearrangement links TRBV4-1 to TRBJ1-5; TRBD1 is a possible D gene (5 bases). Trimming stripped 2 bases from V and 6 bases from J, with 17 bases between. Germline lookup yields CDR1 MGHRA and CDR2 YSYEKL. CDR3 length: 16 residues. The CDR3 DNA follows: TGCGCCAGCAGCCAAATGGGACGTTCTTTAGGTCAGCCCCAGCATTTT. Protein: CASSQMGRSLGQPQHF.

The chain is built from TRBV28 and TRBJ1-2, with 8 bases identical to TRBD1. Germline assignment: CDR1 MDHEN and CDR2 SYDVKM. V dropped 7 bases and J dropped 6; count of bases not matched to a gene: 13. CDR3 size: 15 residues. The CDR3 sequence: CASIRSDRAVDGYTF. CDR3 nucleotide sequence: TGTGCCAGCATCCGATCGGACAGGGCGGTTGATGGCTACACCTTC.

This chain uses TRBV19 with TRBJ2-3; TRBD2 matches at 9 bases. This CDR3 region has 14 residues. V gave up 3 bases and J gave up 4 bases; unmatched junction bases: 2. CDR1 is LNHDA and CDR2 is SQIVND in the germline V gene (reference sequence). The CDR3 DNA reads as TGTGCCAGTAGTATTGGCGGGGGGGCAGATACGCAGTATTTT. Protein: CASSIGGGADTQYF.

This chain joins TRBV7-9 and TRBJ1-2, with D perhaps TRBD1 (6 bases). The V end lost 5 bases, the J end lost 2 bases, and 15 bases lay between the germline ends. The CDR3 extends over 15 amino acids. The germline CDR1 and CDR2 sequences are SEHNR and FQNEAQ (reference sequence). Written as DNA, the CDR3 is TGTGCCAGCAGCCCTACCCCTCAGGGGAACTATGGCTACACCTTC. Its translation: CASSPTPQGNYGYTF.

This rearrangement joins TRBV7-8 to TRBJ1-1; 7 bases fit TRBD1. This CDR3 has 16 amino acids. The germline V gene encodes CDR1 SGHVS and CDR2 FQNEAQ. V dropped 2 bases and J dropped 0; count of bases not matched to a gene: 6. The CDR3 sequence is CASSLTTGAVNTEAFF. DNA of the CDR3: TGTGCCAGCAGCTTAACTACAGGGGCGGTGAACACTGAAGCTTTCTTT.

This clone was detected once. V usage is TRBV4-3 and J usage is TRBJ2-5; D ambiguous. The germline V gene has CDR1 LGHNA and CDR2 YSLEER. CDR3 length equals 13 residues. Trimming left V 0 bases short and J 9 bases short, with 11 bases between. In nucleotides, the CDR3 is TGCGCCAGCAGCCAAGATTTTTATAGGGCCCAGTACTTC. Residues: CASSQDFYRAQYF.

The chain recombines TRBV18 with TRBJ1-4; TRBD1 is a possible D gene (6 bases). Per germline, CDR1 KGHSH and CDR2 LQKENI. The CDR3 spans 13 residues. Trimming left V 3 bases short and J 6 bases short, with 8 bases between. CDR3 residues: CASSPGTYEKLFF. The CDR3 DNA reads TGTGCCAGCTCACCCGGGACATATGAAAAACTGTTTTTT.

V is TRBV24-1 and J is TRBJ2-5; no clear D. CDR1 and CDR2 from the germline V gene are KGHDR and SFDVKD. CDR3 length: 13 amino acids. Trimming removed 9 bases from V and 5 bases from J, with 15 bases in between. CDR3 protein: CATHLPNGETQYF. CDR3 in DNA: TGTGCCACCCATTTGCCAAACGGCGAGACCCAGTACTTC.

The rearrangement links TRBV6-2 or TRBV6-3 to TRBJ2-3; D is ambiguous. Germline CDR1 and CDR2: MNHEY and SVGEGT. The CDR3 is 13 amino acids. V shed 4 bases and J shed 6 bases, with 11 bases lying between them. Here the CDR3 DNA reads TGTGCCAGCAGTTCCTCGATAGTCGATACGCAGTATTTT. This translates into CASSSSIVDTQYF.

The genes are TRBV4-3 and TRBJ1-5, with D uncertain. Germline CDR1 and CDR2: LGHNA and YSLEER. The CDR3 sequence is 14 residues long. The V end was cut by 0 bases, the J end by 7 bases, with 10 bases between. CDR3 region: CASSQDMAGQPQHF. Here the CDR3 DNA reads TGCGCCAGCAGCCAAGATATGGCGGGGCAGCCCCAGCATTTT.

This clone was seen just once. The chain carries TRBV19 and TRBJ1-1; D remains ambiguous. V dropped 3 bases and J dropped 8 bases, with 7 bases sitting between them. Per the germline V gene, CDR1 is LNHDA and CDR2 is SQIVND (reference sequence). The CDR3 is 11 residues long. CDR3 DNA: TGTGCCAGTAGTATCCGGGAAGAAGCTTTCTTT. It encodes CASSIREEAFF.

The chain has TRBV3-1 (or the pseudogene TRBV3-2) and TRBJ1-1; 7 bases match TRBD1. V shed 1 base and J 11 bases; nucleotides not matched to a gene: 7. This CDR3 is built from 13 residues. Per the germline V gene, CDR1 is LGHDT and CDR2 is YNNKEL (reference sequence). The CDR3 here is CASSQAIQGTAFF. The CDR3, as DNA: TGTGCCAGCAGCCAAGCTATACAGGGGACGGCTTTCTTT.

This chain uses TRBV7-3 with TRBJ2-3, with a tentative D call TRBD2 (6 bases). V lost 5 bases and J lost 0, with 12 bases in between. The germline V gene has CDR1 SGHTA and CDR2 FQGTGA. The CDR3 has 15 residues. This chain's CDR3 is CASSRDWASTDTQYF. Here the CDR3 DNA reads TGTGCCAGCAGCCGGGACTGGGCTAGCACAGATACGCAGTATTTT.

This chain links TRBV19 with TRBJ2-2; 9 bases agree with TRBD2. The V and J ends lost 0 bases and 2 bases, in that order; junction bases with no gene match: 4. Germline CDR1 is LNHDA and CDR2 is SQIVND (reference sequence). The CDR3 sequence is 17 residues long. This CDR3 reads CASSIDSSGVNTGELFF. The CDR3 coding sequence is TGTGCCAGTAGTATAGATTCTAGCGGGGTAAACACCGGGGAGCTGTTTTTT. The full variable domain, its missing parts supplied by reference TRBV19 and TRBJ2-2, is DGGITQSPKYLFRKEGQNVTLSCEQNLNHDAMYWYRQDPGQGLRLIYYSQIVNDFQKGDIAEGYSVSREKKESFPLTVTSAQKNPTAFYLCASSIDSSGVNTGELFFGEGSRLTVL.

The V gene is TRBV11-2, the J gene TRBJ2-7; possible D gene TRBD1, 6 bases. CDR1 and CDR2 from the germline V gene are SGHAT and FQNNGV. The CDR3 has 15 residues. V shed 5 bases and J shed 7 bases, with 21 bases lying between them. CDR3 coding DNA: TGTGCCAGCAGCCCTTTGACAGGACCCTGGGGGGAGCAGTACTTC. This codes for CASSPLTGPWGEQYF.

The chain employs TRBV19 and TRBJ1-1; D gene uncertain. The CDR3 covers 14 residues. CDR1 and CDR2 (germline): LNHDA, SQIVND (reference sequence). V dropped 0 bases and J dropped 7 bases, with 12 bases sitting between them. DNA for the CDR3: TGTGCCAGTAGTATAGATCACTGGCAGATTGAAGCTTTCTTT. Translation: CASSIDHWQIEAFF.

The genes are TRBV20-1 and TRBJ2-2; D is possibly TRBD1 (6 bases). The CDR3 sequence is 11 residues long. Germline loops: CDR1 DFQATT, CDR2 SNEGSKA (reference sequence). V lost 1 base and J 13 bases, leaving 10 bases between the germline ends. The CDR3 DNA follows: TGCAGTGCTAGAGTGGGGGCTCGGCTGTTTTTT. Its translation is CSARVGARLFF.

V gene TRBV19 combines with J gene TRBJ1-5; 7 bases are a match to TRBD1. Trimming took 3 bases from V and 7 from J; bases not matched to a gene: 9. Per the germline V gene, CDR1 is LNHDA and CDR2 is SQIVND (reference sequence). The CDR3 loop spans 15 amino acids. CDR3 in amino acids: CASSIPGTEGQPQHF. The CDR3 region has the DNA TGTGCCAGTAGTATTCCCGGGACAGAAGGGCAGCCCCAGCATTTT. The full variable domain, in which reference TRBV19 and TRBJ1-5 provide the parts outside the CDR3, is DGGITQSPKYLFRKEGQNVTLSCEQNLNHDAMYWYRQDPGQGLRLIYYSQIVNDFQKGDIAEGYSVSREKKESFPLTVTSAQKNPTAFYLCASSIPGTEGQPQHFGDGTRLSIL.

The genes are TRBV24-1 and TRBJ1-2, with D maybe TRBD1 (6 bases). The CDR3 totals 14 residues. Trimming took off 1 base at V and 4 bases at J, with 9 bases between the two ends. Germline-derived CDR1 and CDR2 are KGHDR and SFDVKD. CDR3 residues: CATSDFNRAYGYTF. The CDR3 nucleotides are TGTGCCACCAGTGATTTTAACAGGGCCTATGGCTACACCTTC.

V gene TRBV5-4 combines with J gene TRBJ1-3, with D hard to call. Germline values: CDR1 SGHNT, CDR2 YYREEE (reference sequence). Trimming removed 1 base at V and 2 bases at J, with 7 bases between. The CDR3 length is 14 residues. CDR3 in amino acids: CASSLYAAGNTIYF. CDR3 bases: TGTGCCAGCAGCTTGTACGCGGCTGGAAACACCATATATTTT.

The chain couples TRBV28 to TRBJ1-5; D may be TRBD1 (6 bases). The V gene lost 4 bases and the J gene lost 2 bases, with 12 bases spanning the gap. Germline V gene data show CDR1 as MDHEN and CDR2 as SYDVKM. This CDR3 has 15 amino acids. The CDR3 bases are TGTGCCAGCAGTTCACAGGGACGAGGCAATCAGCCCCAGCATTTT. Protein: CASSSQGRGNQPQHF. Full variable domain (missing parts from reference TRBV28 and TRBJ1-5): DVKVTQSSRYLVKRTGEKVFLECVQDMDHENMFWYRQDPGLGLRLIYFSYDVKMKEKGDIPEGYSVSREKKERFSLILESASTNQTSMYLCASSSQGRGNQPQHFGDGTRLSIL.

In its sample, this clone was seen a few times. CDR3 nucleotide sequence: TGTGCCAGCAGTCGTACCGGGACAGCGAACACCGGGGAGCTGTTTTTT. This codes for CASSRTGTANTGELFF. The rearrangement joins TRBV27 to TRBJ2-2, with 7 positions matching TRBD1. The CDR3 covers 16 residues. Per germline, CDR1 MNHEY and CDR2 SMNVEV (reference sequence). The ends lost 5 bases at V and 0 bases at J; junction bases unmatched: 6.

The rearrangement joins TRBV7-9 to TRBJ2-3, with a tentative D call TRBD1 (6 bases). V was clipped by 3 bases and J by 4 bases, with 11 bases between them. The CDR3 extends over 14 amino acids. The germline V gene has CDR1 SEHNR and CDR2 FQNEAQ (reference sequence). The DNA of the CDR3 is TGTGCCAGCAGCTTCGACAGGTCGGCAGATACGCAGTATTTT. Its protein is CASSFDRSADTQYF.

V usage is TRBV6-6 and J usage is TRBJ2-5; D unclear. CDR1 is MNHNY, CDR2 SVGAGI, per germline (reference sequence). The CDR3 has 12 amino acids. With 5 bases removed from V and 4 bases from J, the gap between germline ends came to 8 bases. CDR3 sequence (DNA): TGTGCCAGCAGTAACATAGGAGAGACCCAGTACTTC. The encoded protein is CASSNIGETQYF.